This TCR beta chain was obtained from a study of T cells in Graves' hyperthyroidism and ophthalmopathy. Note on this clonotype: Its antigen remains unidentified.

General study points: Most thyroid clonotypes expanded above 0.001 were also detected in blood. A 13 V-J model separated ophthalmopathy from stable hyperthyroidism.

RNA transcripts were the template for amplifying TCR beta CDR3 regions. The TCR CDR3 first-round RT-PCR relied on the HTBI primer set. TCRdb re-called the multiplex PCR reads with MiXCR, one entry per CDR3 protein. The table includes approximately 400,000 distinct CDR3 sequences, approximately 15% detected once. Cells are PBMCs isolated from around 9.4 ml of fresh blood. CDR1 is LNHDA, CDR2 SQIVND, per germline (reference sequence). The CDR3 sequence is 16 residues long. V lost 5 bases, J lost 0 bases, and 5 bases stayed unmatched. Source material: blood. This sequence originates from a woman aged 25 to 45 with Graves' ophthalmopathy. The chain links TRBV19 to TRBJ2-7; 12 bases match TRBD2. CDR3 protein: CASSLTSGGPSYEQYF. CDR3 coding DNA: TGTGCCAGTAGTCTGACTAGCGGGGGTCCCTCCTACGAGCAGTACTTC.